This passage covers 7 T cell receptor beta chains from one sample sequenced in a study of blood T cell repertoires in COVID-19. Assay used: immunoSEQ multiplex PCR; TCRdb lists only in-frame clones, some missing. The sample contains around 30,000 clones, more than 70% of which appear only once. The specimen sequenced was peripheral blood. These receptors originate from a human donor with active COVID-19. The donor label of this sample is uncertain.

The genes are TRBV29-1 and TRBJ1-2; D is uncertain. Germline V gene sequence: CDR1 SQVTM, CDR2 ANQGSEA. Trimming took off 3 bases at V and 11 bases at J, with 13 bases between the two ends. CDR3 length: 11 residues. CDR3 region: CSVEMRDDYTF. CDR3 nucleotide sequence: TGCAGCGTTGAGATGAGGGATGATTACACCTTC. Full variable domain (remainder filled in from reference TRBV29-1 and TRBJ1-2): SAVISQKPSRDICQRGTSLTIQCQVDSQVTMMFWYRQQPGQSLTLIATANQGSEATYESGFVIDKFPISRPNLTFSTLTVSNMSPEDSSIYLCSVEMRDDYTFGSGTRLTVV.

The chain couples TRBV5-6 to TRBJ2-5; 9 positions agree with TRBD2. Germline-derived CDR1 and CDR2 are SGHDT and YYEEEE. This CDR3 spans 17 amino acids. With V trimmed by 0 bases and J by 5 bases, 11 bases remained unmatched. The CDR3 nucleotides read TGTGCCAGCAGCTTGGGCCGACCCCTAGCGGGACGGGAGACCCAGTACTTC. It specifies CASSLGRPLAGRETQYF.

This chain joins TRBV5-1 and TRBJ1-1; D gene ambiguous. Germline CDR1 reads SGHRS; CDR2 reads YFSETQ. The CDR3 runs 13 residues. With 1 base removed from V and 1 base from J, the gap between germline ends came to 5 bases. This chain's CDR3 is CASSLTENTEAFF. CDR3 coding DNA: TGCGCCAGCAGCTTGACAGAGAACACTGAAGCTTTCTTT.

The rearrangement links TRBV2 to TRBJ2-1, with TRBD1 matching over 9 bases. The CDR3 covers 23 residues. The trim removed 4 bases at V and 0 bases at J, leaving 25 bases unmatched. CDR1 is SNHLY, CDR2 FYNNEI, per germline. The DNA for the CDR3 is TGTGCCAGCAGTGGCCGGGACAGGGCCCAATTTTCTAATCTTTATAGCTCCTACAATGAGCAGTTCTTC. This translates into CASSGRDRAQFSNLYSSYNEQFF.

V usage is TRBV2 and J usage is TRBJ2-1, with 10 bases identical to TRBD2. CDR1 is SNHLY and CDR2 is FYNNEI in the germline V gene. The V and J ends lost 3 bases and 4 bases, in that order; junction bases with no gene match: 9. The CDR3 spans 17 residues. CDR3 loop: CASSEDFLAGAYNEQFF. In DNA, the CDR3 is TGTGCCAGCAGTGAGGACTTTCTAGCGGGGGCTTACAATGAGCAGTTCTTC.

This clone was seen only a few times. The chain links TRBV5-8 to TRBJ1-4; no reliable D call. CDR1 and CDR2 (germline): SGHTS, YDEGEE. This CDR3 spans 12 amino acids. The V end was cut by 0 bases, the J end by 7 bases, with 4 bases between. Here the CDR3 reads CASSLDSEKLFF. The CDR3 region has the DNA TGTGCCAGCAGCTTGGACAGTGAAAAACTGTTTTTT.

Worth noting for this clone: Mismatch with germline at one junction end may stem from a read error. CDR3 region: CASSPRSFEQYF. The CDR3 bases are TGTGCCAGCAGCCCGCGTTCCTTCGAGCAGTACTTC. V and J are TRBV6-2 or TRBV6-3 and TRBJ2-7; no clear D. This CDR3 contains 12 residues. Germline values: CDR1 MNHEY, CDR2 SVGEGT.